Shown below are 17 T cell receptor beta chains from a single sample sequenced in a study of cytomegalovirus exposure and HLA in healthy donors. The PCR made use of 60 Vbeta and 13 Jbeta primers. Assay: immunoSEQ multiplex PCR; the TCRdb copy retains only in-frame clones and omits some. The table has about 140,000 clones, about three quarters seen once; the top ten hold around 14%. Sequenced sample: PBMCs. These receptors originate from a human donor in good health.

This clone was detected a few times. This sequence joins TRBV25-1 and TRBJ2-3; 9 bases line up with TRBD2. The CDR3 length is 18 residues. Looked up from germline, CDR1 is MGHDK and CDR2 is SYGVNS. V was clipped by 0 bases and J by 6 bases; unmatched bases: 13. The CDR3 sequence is CASSEYSPGVAGDDTQYF. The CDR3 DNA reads TGTGCCAGCAGTGAATATAGTCCGGGGGTAGCGGGAGACGATACGCAGTATTTT.

CDR3 nucleotides: TGTGCCAGCAGCCCGCGAGGGGACACTGAAAAACTGTTTTTT. This codes for CASSPRGDTEKLFF. The J gene is TRBJ1-4, the V gene TRBV9, with D possibly TRBD1 on 6 matching bases. Trimming shortened V by 4 bases and J by 7 bases, and 14 bases separated the two germline ends. The germline gives CDR1 SGDLS, CDR2 YYNGEE. This CDR3 is built from 14 residues.

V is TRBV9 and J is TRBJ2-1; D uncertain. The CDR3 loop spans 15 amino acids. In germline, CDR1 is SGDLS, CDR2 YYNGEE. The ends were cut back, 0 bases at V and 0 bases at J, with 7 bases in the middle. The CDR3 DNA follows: TGTGCCAGCAGCGTAGATTCGGGCTCCTACAATGAGCAGTTCTTC. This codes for CASSVDSGSYNEQFF. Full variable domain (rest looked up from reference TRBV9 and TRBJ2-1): DSGVTQTPKHLITATGQRVTLRCSPRSGDLSVYWYQQSLDQGLQFLIQYYNGEERAKGNILERFSAQQFPDLHSELNLSSLELGDSALYFCASSVDSGSYNEQFFGPGTRLTVL.

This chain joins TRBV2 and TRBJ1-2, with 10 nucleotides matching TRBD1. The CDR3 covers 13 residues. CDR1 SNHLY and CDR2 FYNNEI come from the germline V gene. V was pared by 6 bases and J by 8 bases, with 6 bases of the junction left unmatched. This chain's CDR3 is CASRRQGAQGYTF. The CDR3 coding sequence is TGTGCCAGCAGGAGACAGGGGGCTCAGGGCTACACCTTC. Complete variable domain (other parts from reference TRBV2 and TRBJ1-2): EPEVTQTPSHQVTQMGQEVILRCVPISNHLYFYWYRQILGQKVEFLVSFYNNEISEKSEIFDDQFSVERPDGSNFTLKIRSTKLEDSAMYFCASRRQGAQGYTFGSGTRLTVV.

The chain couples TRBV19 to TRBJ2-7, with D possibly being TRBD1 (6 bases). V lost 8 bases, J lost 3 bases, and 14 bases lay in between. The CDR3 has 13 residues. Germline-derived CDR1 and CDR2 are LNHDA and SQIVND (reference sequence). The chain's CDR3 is CASSQGIRYEQYF. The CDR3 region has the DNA TGTGCCAGTTCTCAGGGGATTCGCTACGAGCAGTACTTC.

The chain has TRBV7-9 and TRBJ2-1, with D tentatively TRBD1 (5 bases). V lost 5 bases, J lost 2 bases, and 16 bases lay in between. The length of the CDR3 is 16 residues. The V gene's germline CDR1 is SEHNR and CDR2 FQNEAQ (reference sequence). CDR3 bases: TGTGCCAGCAGCAACTTGGTAGGGGTTGCCTACAATGAGCAGTTCTTC. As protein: CASSNLVGVAYNEQFF.

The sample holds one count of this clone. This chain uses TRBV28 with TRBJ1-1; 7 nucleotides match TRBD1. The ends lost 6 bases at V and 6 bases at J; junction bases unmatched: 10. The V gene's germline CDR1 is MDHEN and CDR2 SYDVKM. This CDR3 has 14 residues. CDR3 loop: CASRETGIIAEAFF. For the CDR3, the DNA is TGTGCCAGCAGGGAGACAGGGATTATAGCTGAAGCTTTCTTT.

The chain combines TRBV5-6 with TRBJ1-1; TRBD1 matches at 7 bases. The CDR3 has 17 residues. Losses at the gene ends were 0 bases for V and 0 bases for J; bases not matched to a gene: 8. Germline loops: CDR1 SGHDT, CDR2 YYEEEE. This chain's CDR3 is CASSLDPGQRLNTEAFF. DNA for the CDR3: TGTGCCAGCAGCTTGGACCCGGGACAGAGATTGAACACTGAAGCTTTCTTT.

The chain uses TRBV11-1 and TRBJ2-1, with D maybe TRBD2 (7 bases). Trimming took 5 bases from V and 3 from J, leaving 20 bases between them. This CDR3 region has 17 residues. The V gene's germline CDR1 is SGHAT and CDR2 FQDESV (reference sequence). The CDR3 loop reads CASSLTSGGALYNEQFF. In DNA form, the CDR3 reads TGTGCCAGCAGCCTCACTAGTGGGGGGGCCCTCTACAATGAGCAGTTCTTC.

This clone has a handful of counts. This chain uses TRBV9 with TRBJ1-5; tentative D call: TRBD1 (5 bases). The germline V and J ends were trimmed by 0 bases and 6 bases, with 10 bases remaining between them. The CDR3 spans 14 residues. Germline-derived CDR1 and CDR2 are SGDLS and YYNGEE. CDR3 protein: CASSVGGGGQPQHF. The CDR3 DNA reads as TGTGCCAGCAGCGTAGGGGGGGGTGGTCAGCCCCAGCATTTT.

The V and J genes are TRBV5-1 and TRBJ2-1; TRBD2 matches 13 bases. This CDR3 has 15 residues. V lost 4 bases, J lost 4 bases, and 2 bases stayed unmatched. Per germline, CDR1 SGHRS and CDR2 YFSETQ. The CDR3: CASSVGLAGYNEQFF. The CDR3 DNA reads TGCGCCAGCAGCGTGGGACTAGCGGGGTACAATGAGCAGTTCTTC.

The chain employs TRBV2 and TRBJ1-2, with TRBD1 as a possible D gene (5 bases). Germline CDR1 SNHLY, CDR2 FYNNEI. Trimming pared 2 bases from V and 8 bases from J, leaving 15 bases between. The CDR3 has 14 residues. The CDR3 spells CASSESRGSNGYTF. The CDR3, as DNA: TGTGCCAGCAGTGAAAGCCGGGGGTCGAACGGCTACACCTTC.

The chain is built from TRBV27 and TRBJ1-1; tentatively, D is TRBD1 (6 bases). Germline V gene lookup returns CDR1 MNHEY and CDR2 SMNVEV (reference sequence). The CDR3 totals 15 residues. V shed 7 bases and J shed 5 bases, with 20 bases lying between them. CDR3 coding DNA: TGTGCCAGCACCTCGTTCGGGGGGCGTAGGACTGAAGCTTTCTTT. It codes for CASTSFGGRRTEAFF.

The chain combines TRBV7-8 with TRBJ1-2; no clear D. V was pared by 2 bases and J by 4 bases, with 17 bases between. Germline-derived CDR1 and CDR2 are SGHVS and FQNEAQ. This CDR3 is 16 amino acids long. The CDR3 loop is CASSLNVVRGFYGYTF. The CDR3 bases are TGTGCCAGCAGCTTAAATGTCGTACGGGGATTCTATGGCTACACCTTC.

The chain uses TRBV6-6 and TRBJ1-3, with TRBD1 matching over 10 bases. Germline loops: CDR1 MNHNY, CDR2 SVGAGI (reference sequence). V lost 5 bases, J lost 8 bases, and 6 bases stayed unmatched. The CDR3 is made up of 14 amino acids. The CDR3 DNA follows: TGTGCCAGCAGTCGGGACAGGGGTTGGGACACCATATATTTT. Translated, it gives CASSRDRGWDTIYF.

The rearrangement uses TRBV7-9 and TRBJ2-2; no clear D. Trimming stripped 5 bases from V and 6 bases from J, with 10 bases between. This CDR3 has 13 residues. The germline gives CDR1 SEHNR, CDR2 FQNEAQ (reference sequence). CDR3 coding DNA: TGTGCCAGCAGCCATCTACGGGCCGGGGAGCTGTTTTTT. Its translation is CASSHLRAGELFF.

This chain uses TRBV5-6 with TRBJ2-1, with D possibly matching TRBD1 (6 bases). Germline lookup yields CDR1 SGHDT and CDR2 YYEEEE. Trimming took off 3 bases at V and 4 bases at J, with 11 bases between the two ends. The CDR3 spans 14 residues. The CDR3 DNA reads TGTGCCAGCAGCTACGGGACAACTTACAATGAGCAGTTCTTC. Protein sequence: CASSYGTTYNEQFF.